The 27 T cell receptor beta chains reported below all come from one sample, sequenced in a study of OX40 agonist ivuxolimab in advanced cancers. Data came from immunoSEQ multiplex PCR; TCRdb stores just in-frame clones and leaves some out. The sample comprises about 91,000 clones, about 89% of which are singletons, and 3.5% to 5.5% rests with the top ten. The sample consisted of CD4+ or CD8+ T cells sorted from blood, taken in a trial of the OX40 agonist ivuxolimab. These receptors were taken from an adult with an advanced solid tumor such as melanoma, head and neck, liver or kidney cancer.

The genes are TRBV7-9 and TRBJ1-3; D is possibly TRBD1 (5 bases). V lost 2 bases, J lost 0 bases, and 11 bases lay in between. The CDR3 spans 16 residues. The germline V gene encodes CDR1 SEHNR and CDR2 FQNEAQ (reference sequence). For the CDR3, the DNA is TGTGCCAGCAGCTTAAGCTTGGGGGGCTCTGGAAACACCATATATTTT. Translated: CASSLSLGGSGNTIYF.

The V call is TRBV5-1, the J call TRBJ2-1; possibly TRBD1 for D (6 bases). Germline lookup yields CDR1 SGHRS and CDR2 YFSETQ. This CDR3 has 15 amino acids. Trimming took 4 bases from V and 2 from J, leaving 13 bases between them. The CDR3, as DNA: TGCGCCAGCAGCGTGACAGGAACTCCCTACAATGAGCAGTTCTTC. Its protein is CASSVTGTPYNEQFF.

The rearrangement joins TRBV7-9 to TRBJ2-7, with TRBD2 matching over 7 bases. The CDR3 contains 13 residues. Germline V gene lookup returns CDR1 SEHNR and CDR2 FQNEAQ (reference sequence). V gave up 3 bases and J gave up 6 bases; unmatched junction bases: 5. In DNA form, the CDR3 reads TGTGCCAGCAGCTTGAGCGGGAAGGGCGAGCAGTACTTC. The encoded protein is CASSLSGKGEQYF.

The chain links TRBV5-1 to TRBJ2-2, with a tentative D call TRBD1 (6 bases). CDR3 length: 15 residues. The V and J ends lost 2 bases and 3 bases respectively, with 11 bases between them. The germline V gene encodes CDR1 SGHRS and CDR2 YFSETQ. The CDR3 region has the DNA TGCGCCAGCAGCTTCCCGGGACACGACACCGGGGAGCTGTTTTTT. Amino acid sequence: CASSFPGHDTGELFF.

This chain connects TRBV5-4 to TRBJ1-3, with 8 positions matching TRBD1. J was trimmed by 3 bases and V by 2 bases; bases with no gene match: 4. The CDR3 has 15 amino acids. The germline CDR1 and CDR2 sequences are SGHNT and YYREEE (reference sequence). Here the CDR3 DNA reads TGTGCCAGCAGCTTCGCAGGGGGCGTTGGAAACACCATATATTTT. Encoded protein: CASSFAGGVGNTIYF.

This clone turned up a few times. This chain links TRBV11-2 with TRBJ2-7; TRBD2 agrees at 11 bases. The V and J ends lost 4 bases and 12 bases, in that order; junction bases with no gene match: 8. The CDR3 loop spans 13 amino acids. CDR1 is SGHAT and CDR2 is FQNNGV in the germline V gene. The chain's CDR3 is CASSSGGTSGLYV. The CDR3 DNA follows: TGTGCCAGCAGCTCCGGGGGGACTAGCGGCTTGTACGTC.

V and J are TRBV4-1 and TRBJ2-1, with D perhaps given as TRBD1 or TRBD2 (5 bases each). In germline, CDR1 is MGHRA, CDR2 YSYEKL. The CDR3 has 13 residues. V lost 3 bases and J lost 15, with 18 bases in between. The CDR3 DNA is TGCGCCAGCAGCCAGGCGAGGGACGACCGGGGGTTCTTC. Protein: CASSQARDDRGFF.

J is TRBJ2-2 and V is TRBV28; possibly TRBD2 for D (6 bases). Germline values: CDR1 MDHEN, CDR2 SYDVKM. There are 15 residues in the CDR3. Trimming cost V 3 bases and J 0 bases, with 8 bases left between them. CDR3 sequence reads: CASSFGGANTGELFF. The CDR3 region has the DNA TGTGCCAGCAGTTTTGGCGGGGCGAACACCGGGGAGCTGTTTTTT.

The gene calls are TRBV5-4 and TRBJ2-1; no clear D gene. Trimming removed 0 bases at V and 3 bases at J, with 16 bases between. Germline V CDR1 and CDR2: SGHNT, YYREEE (reference sequence). This CDR3 spans 17 amino acids. The CDR3 region has the DNA TGTGCCAGCAGCTTGGCCACCGGCAGTGGATACTACAATGAGCAGTTCTTC. Its protein product is CASSLATGSGYYNEQFF. Drawing the rest from reference TRBV5-4 and TRBJ2-1, the complete variable domain is ETGVTQSPTHLIKTRGQQVTLRCSSQSGHNTVSWYQQALGQGPQFIFQYYREEENGRGNFPPRFSGLQFPNYSSELNVNALELDDSALYLCASSLATGSGYYNEQFFGPGTRLTVL.

The rearrangement links TRBV9 to TRBJ1-5; D remains unclear. The CDR3 extends over 16 amino acids. The germline CDR1 and CDR2 sequences are SGDLS and YYNGEE. Trimming removed 4 bases from V and 0 bases from J, with 14 bases in between. The CDR3 DNA reads as TGTGCCAGCAGCCGAGCCGGGCCTTATAGCAATCAGCCCCAGCATTTT. Amino acid sequence: CASSRAGPYSNQPQHF.

V gene TRBV5-1 combines with J gene TRBJ1-6; TRBD1 agrees at 9 bases. Germline V gene data show CDR1 as SGHRS and CDR2 as YFSETQ. The CDR3 is 16 amino acids. J gave up 6 bases and V 3 bases, and 7 bases lay outside the gene matches. The CDR3 is CASSSTGQGVNSPLHF. The CDR3 DNA sequence: TGCGCCAGCAGCTCCACGGGACAGGGAGTTAATTCACCCCTCCACTTT.

The gene calls are TRBV9 and TRBJ1-4, with a weak D call TRBD1 (5 bases). Germline CDR1 and CDR2: SGDLS and YYNGEE. The germline V and J ends were trimmed by 0 bases and 1 base, with 7 bases remaining between them. The CDR3 is made up of 15 amino acids. CDR3 loop: CASSVGGGTNEKLFF. CDR3 DNA: TGTGCCAGCAGCGTAGGGGGCGGAACTAATGAAAAACTGTTTTTT.

This clone has a handful of counts. V gene TRBV19 combines with J gene TRBJ2-1; 7 bases are a match to TRBD1. There are 12 residues in the CDR3. Germline values: CDR1 LNHDA, CDR2 SQIVND (reference sequence). V gave up 7 bases and J gave up 7 bases; unmatched junction bases: 4. Written as DNA, the CDR3 is TGTGCCAGTACCACAGGGGCAAATGAGCAGTTCTTC. Residues: CASTTGANEQFF.

V is TRBV11-3 and J is TRBJ1-1, with no clear D. CDR3 length equals 12 residues. Germline loops: CDR1 SGHNT, CDR2 YENEEA. Trimming removed 0 bases at V and 6 bases at J, with 5 bases between. Here the CDR3 DNA reads TGTGCCAGCAGCTTAGACAGGTCTGAAGCTTTCTTT. Translated: CASSLDRSEAFF.

The chain carries TRBV30 and TRBJ1-4; D is uncertain. CDR1 is GTSNPN, CDR2 SVGIG, per germline (reference sequence). The CDR3 spans 12 residues. V lost 3 bases and J 6 bases, leaving 8 bases between the germline ends. CDR3 bases: TGTGCCTGGAGCTATTTGTATGAAAAACTGTTTTTT. Its translation is CAWSYLYEKLFF. Full variable domain (remainder filled in from reference TRBV30 and TRBJ1-4): SQTIHQWPATLVQPVGSPLSLECTVEGTSNPNLYWYRQAAGRGLQLLFYSVGIGQISSEVPQNLSASRPQDRQFILSSKKLLLSDSGFYLCAWSYLYEKLFFGSGTQLSVL.

V gene TRBV2 combines with J gene TRBJ1-3; D is uncertain. The V gene's germline CDR1 is SNHLY and CDR2 FYNNEI. V was clipped by 2 bases and J by 0 bases, with 8 bases between them. The CDR3 consists of 15 residues. CDR3 DNA: TGTGCCAGCAGTGAACTGACGATCTCTGGAAACACCATATATTTT. Translation gives CASSELTISGNTIYF.

CDR3 in DNA: TGTGCCAGCAACCTAAACGGGATCCAAGAGACCCAGTACTTC. The encoded protein is CASNLNGIQETQYF. This chain links TRBV2 with TRBJ2-5; D might be TRBD2 (5 bases). Trimming took off 7 bases at V and 1 base at J, with 13 bases between the two ends. Germline CDR1 and CDR2: SNHLY and FYNNEI. The CDR3 spans 14 residues.

In this sample, this clone turned up once. This chain joins TRBV13 and TRBJ2-3; D not resolved. Germline-derived CDR1 and CDR2 are PRHDT and FYEKMQ (reference sequence). Trimming pared 3 bases from V and 0 bases from J, leaving 7 bases between. The CDR3 totals 14 residues. CDR3: CASSLSSSTDTQYF. In DNA form, the CDR3 reads TGTGCCAGCAGCTTGTCCAGTAGCACAGATACGCAGTATTTT.

This chain links TRBV5-6 with TRBJ1-1; D possibly corresponds to TRBD1 (5 bases). V was clipped by 0 bases and J by 3 bases, with 6 bases between them. Germline CDR1 and CDR2: SGHDT and YYEEEE. The length of the CDR3 is 13 residues. CDR3 nucleotide sequence: TGTGCCAGCAGCTTGGACAGGCACACTGAAGCTTTCTTT. This encodes CASSLDRHTEAFF.

V usage is TRBV25-1 and J usage is TRBJ2-7; TRBD1 matches at 8 bases. This CDR3 is built from 14 residues. The V segment lost 7 bases and the J segment 2 bases; nucleotides outside the gene matches: 7. Germline-derived CDR1 and CDR2 are MGHDK and SYGVNS. The CDR3 loop is CASKEQGGPYEQYF. CDR3 bases: TGTGCCAGCAAGGAACAGGGGGGCCCCTACGAGCAGTACTTC.

The J gene is TRBJ1-1, the V gene TRBV27, with a possible D match to TRBD1 (5 bases). This CDR3 has 14 amino acids. The germline CDR1 and CDR2 sequences are MNHEY and SMNVEV (reference sequence). With 3 bases removed from V and 3 bases from J, the gap between germline ends came to 11 bases. The CDR3 bases are TGTGCCAGCAGTTTCCAGGTGGGGGACACTGAAGCTTTCTTT. It codes for CASSFQVGDTEAFF.

The rearrangement uses TRBV6-1 and TRBJ1-4, with D maybe TRBD1 (5 bases). Trimming left V 3 bases short and J 8 bases short, with 10 bases between. CDR1 and CDR2 (germline): MNHNS, SASEGT. CDR3 length equals 13 residues. DNA for the CDR3: TGTGCCAGCAGTGATTCGACAGTGGAAAAACTGTTTTTT. Translating gives CASSDSTVEKLFF.

The CDR3 spells CSVDPGNYNEQFF. The CDR3 DNA reads TGCAGCGTTGATCCAGGGAACTACAATGAGCAGTTCTTC. J is TRBJ2-1 and V is TRBV29-1; D is possibly TRBD1 (5 bases). The CDR3 contains 13 residues. Trimming cost V 3 bases and J 3 bases, with 9 bases left between them. Looked up from germline, CDR1 is SQVTM and CDR2 is ANQGSEA.

The chain recombines TRBV6-1 with TRBJ1-3, with unresolved D. V lost 1 base to trimming and J lost 2 bases, with 9 bases between them. The CDR3 sequence is 15 residues long. Germline loops: CDR1 MNHNS, CDR2 SASEGT. CDR3 DNA: TGTGCCAGCAGTGAAGTGCCAGCCACTGGAAACACCATATATTTT. This gives the protein CASSEVPATGNTIYF.

The chain combines TRBV7-6 with TRBJ2-1; unclear D gene. This CDR3 spans 12 amino acids. The V end was cut by 1 base, the J end by 9 bases, with 7 bases between. CDR1 is SGHVS and CDR2 is FNYEAQ in the germline V gene. The CDR3 sequence: CASSLDTVEQFF. The CDR3, as DNA: TGTGCCAGCAGCTTAGATACGGTTGAGCAGTTCTTC.

The chain joins TRBV27 to TRBJ1-1; D remains ambiguous. V was trimmed by 2 bases and J by 5 bases, leaving 12 bases between them. The CDR3 is 14 residues long. CDR1 and CDR2 from the germline V gene are MNHEY and SMNVEV (reference sequence). The CDR3 loop is CASSLEASGTEAFF. In DNA, the CDR3 is TGTGCCAGCAGTTTAGAAGCCAGTGGGACTGAAGCTTTCTTT.

This rearrangement joins TRBV7-3 to TRBJ1-5; D gene unclear. The CDR3 length is 15 residues. The germline V gene encodes CDR1 SGHTA and CDR2 FQGTGA. V lost 8 bases and J 2 bases, leaving 16 bases between the germline ends. The CDR3 nucleotides read TGTGCCAGCCACGGCGGGGAGAGGCGCAATCAGCCCCAGCATTTT. It translates to CASHGGERRNQPQHF.